This entry lists 16 T cell receptor beta chains sequenced from one sample in a study of CD8+ T cells in alopecia areata. Noted treatment: oral pan-JAK inhibitor, 5-10 mg twice daily. Extraction of RNA preceded its reverse transcription into cDNA, which served as the sequencing template. Only in-frame clones appear in the TCRdb table, and some are missing; sequencing was by immunoSEQ multiplex PCR. The sample contains 150,000 to 200,000 clones, roughly 66% of which appear only once. Sample: CD4+ T cells sorted from blood, taken at week 24, from a patient treated with tofacitinib. These receptors were obtained from a human donor with alopecia areata.

The sample holds one count of this clone. The V and J genes are TRBV30 and TRBJ2-4; either TRBD1 or TRBD2 may fit D (5 bases each). V dropped 1 base and J dropped 4 bases, with 14 bases sitting between them. Germline-derived CDR1 and CDR2 are GTSNPN and SVGIG (reference sequence). The CDR3 is 15 residues long. CDR3 protein: CAWSGRGTAKNIQYF. As DNA, the CDR3 is TGTGCCTGGAGTGGCCGTGGGACGGCAAAAAACATTCAGTACTTC.

This clone occurred once. V and J are TRBV5-6 and TRBJ1-5, with D possibly being TRBD1 (6 bases). Germline assignment: CDR1 SGHDT and CDR2 YYEEEE. Trimming shortened V by 1 base and J by 5 bases, and 16 bases separated the two germline ends. There are 16 residues in the CDR3. This CDR3 reads CASSLFSQGLDQPQHF. CDR3 nucleotides: TGTGCCAGCAGCTTGTTTTCACAGGGTCTCGATCAGCCCCAGCATTTT.

The CDR3 DNA sequence: TGCAGCGTTGAGACGGGAAGAAGGGTTGGTGGCTACACCTTC. Translation gives CSVETGRRVGGYTF. The chain has TRBV29-1 and TRBJ1-2; D unclear. The germline V gene encodes CDR1 SQVTM and CDR2 ANQGSEA. V lost 3 bases to trimming and J lost 7 bases, with 18 bases between them. The CDR3 contains 14 residues.

The chain links TRBV5-1 to TRBJ1-6; D is undetermined. Looked up from germline, CDR1 is SGHRS and CDR2 is YFSETQ. V was clipped by 0 bases and J by 5 bases, with 6 bases between them. CDR3 size: 14 residues. CDR3 DNA: TGCGCCAGCAGCTTGGTAGTGGATAATTCACCCCTCCACTTT. As protein: CASSLVVDNSPLHF.

The rearrangement joins TRBV30 to TRBJ1-2; tentative D call: TRBD1 (6 bases). From germline, CDR1 is GTSNPN and CDR2 SVGIG (reference sequence). V lost 0 bases and J lost 5, with 22 bases in between. The CDR3 contains 17 residues. The CDR3 is CAWSVSRGAVMGYGYTF. CDR3 nucleotides: TGTGCCTGGAGTGTATCCAGGGGTGCCGTTATGGGTTATGGCTACACCTTC.

The chain recombines TRBV29-1 with TRBJ1-2; unclear D gene. This CDR3 contains 13 residues. Germline values: CDR1 SQVTM, CDR2 ANQGSEA. V shed 7 bases and J shed 2 bases, with 14 bases lying between them. The CDR3 DNA follows: TGCAGCGCCCTCTTGCCCGTCAACTATGGCTACACCTTC. Translating it yields CSALLPVNYGYTF.

The chain is built from TRBV4-1 and TRBJ2-1, with TRBD2 identical over 7 bases. This CDR3 is built from 16 residues. V trimming: 2 bases; J trimming: 6 bases; junction bases outside the gene matches: 10. From germline, CDR1 is MGHRA and CDR2 YSYEKL. In nucleotides, the CDR3 is TGCGCCAGCAGCCAAATAAGCGGGGACGGATTCAATGAGCAGTTCTTC. Protein sequence: CASSQISGDGFNEQFF.

The chain employs TRBV7-2 and TRBJ1-2; the match to TRBD1 covers 9 bases. The germline CDR1 and CDR2 sequences are SGHTA and FQGNSA. Germline trimming cut 5 bases from V and 6 bases from J; bases unmatched to any gene: 10. The CDR3 has 15 amino acids. Here the CDR3 reads CASSPSSDRGDGYTF. The CDR3 bases are TGTGCCAGCAGCCCGTCCAGCGACAGGGGGGATGGCTACACCTTC.

The chain joins TRBV29-1 to TRBJ2-7; TRBD1 agrees at 8 bases. V was pared by 7 bases and J by 3 bases, with 8 bases of the junction left unmatched. The V gene's germline CDR1 is SQVTM and CDR2 ANQGSEA. This CDR3 has 13 residues. CDR3 bases: TGCAGCGCCGGACAGGGAGCGATCTACGAGCAGTACTTC. Amino acids: CSAGQGAIYEQYF.

CDR3 protein: CASSGTGIVNEQFF. The CDR3 nucleotides read TGTGCCAGCAGCGGGACAGGGATTGTCAATGAGCAGTTCTTC. This rearrangement joins TRBV25-1 to TRBJ2-1; TRBD1 matches 9 bases. CDR3 size: 14 residues. Per the germline V gene, CDR1 is MGHDK and CDR2 is SYGVNS. V dropped 6 bases and J dropped 6; count of bases not matched to a gene: 6.

The rearrangement uses TRBV30 and TRBJ1-2; TRBD1 aligns across 7 bases. Germline V lookup: CDR1 GTSNPN, CDR2 SVGIG (reference sequence). This CDR3 has 12 residues. V shed 5 bases and J 4 bases; nucleotides not matched to a gene: 4. The CDR3 region has the DNA TGTGCCTGGGGGGACAGTGCCTATGGCTACACCTTC. Its protein is CAWGDSAYGYTF.

A few counts support this clone. The V gene is TRBV6-5, the J gene TRBJ2-1, with 8 nucleotides matching TRBD2. J was trimmed by 0 bases and V by 4 bases; bases with no gene match: 2. The CDR3 has 15 residues. Germline V lookup: CDR1 MNHEY, CDR2 SVGAGI. The CDR3 reads CASSFSGSSYNEQFF. In DNA, the CDR3 is TGTGCCAGCAGTTTCAGCGGGAGCTCCTACAATGAGCAGTTCTTC.

The J gene is TRBJ1-5, the V gene TRBV6-5; D might be TRBD1 (5 bases). CDR1 MNHEY and CDR2 SVGAGI come from the germline V gene. CDR3 length: 13 residues. V lost 4 bases and J 4 bases, leaving 8 bases between the germline ends. CDR3 DNA: TGTGCCAGCAGTTCCAGGGAGAATCAGCCCCAGCATTTT. Translation gives CASSSRENQPQHF.

This chain uses TRBV29-1 with TRBJ1-2; the D gene is possibly TRBD1 (6 bases). The CDR3 is 13 residues long. In germline, CDR1 is SQVTM, CDR2 ANQGSEA. V shed 5 bases and J shed 4 bases, with 14 bases lying between them. CDR3 sequence (DNA): TGCAGCGTTACGACAGGCAACCTCTATGGCTACACCTTC. It encodes CSVTTGNLYGYTF.

The chain links TRBV19 to TRBJ1-5; 7 bases align to TRBD1. CDR3 length equals 16 residues. The V segment lost 6 bases and the J segment 7 bases; nucleotides outside the gene matches: 15. CDR1 is LNHDA, CDR2 SQIVND, per germline (reference sequence). CDR3 DNA sequence: TGTGCCAGTAGAGACCGGGACAGTCTTTCCTGGCAGCCCCAGCATTTT. This translates into CASRDRDSLSWQPQHF.

The chain carries TRBV27 and TRBJ1-4, with 7 bases lining up with TRBD1. The CDR3 runs 15 residues. CDR1 MNHEY and CDR2 SMNVEV come from the germline V gene (reference sequence). V trimming: 5 bases; J trimming: 7 bases; junction bases outside the gene matches: 10. This CDR3 is CASSPRKGASEKLFF. As DNA, the CDR3 is TGTGCCAGCAGTCCCCGGAAGGGGGCGTCTGAAAAACTGTTTTTT.